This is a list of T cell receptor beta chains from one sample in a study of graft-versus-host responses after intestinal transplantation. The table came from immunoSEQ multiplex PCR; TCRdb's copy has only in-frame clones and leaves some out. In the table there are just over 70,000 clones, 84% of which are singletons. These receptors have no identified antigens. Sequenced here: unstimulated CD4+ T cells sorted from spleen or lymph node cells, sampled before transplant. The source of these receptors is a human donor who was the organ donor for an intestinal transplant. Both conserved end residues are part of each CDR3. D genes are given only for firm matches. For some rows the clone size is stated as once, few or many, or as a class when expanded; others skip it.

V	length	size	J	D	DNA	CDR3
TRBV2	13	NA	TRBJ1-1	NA	TGTGCCAGCAGTGAGGAGGTGAACACTGAAGCTTTCTTT	CASSEEVNTEAFF
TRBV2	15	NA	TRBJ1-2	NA	TGTGCCAGCAGTGAAGTTCGGGCAGGGGTGGGTGGCTACACCTTC	CASSEVRAGVGGYTF
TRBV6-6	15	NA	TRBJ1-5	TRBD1	TGTGCCAGCAGTTACCCGGGACAGAGCAATCAGCCCCAGCATTTT	CASSYPGQSNQPQHF
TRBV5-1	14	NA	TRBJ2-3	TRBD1	TGCGCCAGCAGCTTGGGGACAGGGATAGATACGCAGTATTTT	CASSLGTGIDTQYF
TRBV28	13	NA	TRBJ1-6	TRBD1	TGTGCCAACCGGGGACAGCCAAATTCACCCCTCCACTTT	CANRGQPNSPLHF
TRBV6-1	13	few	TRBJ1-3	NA	TGTGCCAGCGGACTAGACTCTGGAAACACCATATATTTT	CASGLDSGNTIYF
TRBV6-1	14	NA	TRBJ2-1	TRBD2	TGTGCCAGCAGTGAAGGACTAGCGAGCAATGAGCAGTTCTTC	CASSEGLASNEQFF
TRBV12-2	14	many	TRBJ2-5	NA	TGTGCAAGTCGCCCGAGGACTAGCGAAGAGACCCAGTACTTC	CASRPRTSEETQYF
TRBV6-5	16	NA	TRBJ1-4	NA	TGTGCCAGCAGTTACACTTCAGGGGAACCTAATGAAAAACTGTTTTTT	CASSYTSGEPNEKLFF
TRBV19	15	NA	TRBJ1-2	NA	TGTGCCAGTAGTATAGATTCTCAGGGGAACTATGGCTACACCTTC	CASSIDSQGNYGYTF
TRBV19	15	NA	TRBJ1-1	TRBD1	TGTGCCAGTAGACCGGACAGGGCTAAAAACACTGAAGCTTTCTTT	CASRPDRAKNTEAFF
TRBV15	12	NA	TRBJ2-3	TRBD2	TGTGCCACCAGCAGGGGAGGGGATACGCAGTATTTT	CATSRGGDTQYF
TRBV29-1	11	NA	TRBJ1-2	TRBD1	TGCAGCGTTGGACAGGGGGATGGCTACACCTTC	CSVGQGDGYTF
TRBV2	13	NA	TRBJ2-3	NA	TGTGCCAGCAGTGATCAGGGCACAGATACGCAGTATTTT	CASSDQGTDTQYF
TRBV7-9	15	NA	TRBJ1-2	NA	TGTGCCAGCAGCTTACAGTTGGAAAAGGAGTATGGCTACACCTTC	CASSLQLEKEYGYTF
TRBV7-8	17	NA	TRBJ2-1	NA	TGTGCCAGCAGCTTCATCCCGGACAGTGAGACAAACAATGAGCAGTTCTTC	CASSFIPDSETNNEQFF
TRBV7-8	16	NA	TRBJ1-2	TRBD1	TGTGCCAGCAGCTCCGGGACAGGGCCCCCTGACTATGGCTACACCTTC	CASSSGTGPPDYGYTF
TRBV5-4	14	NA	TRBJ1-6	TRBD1	TGTGCCAGCAGTCCGACAGGGCCCAATTCACCCCTCCACTTT	CASSPTGPNSPLHF
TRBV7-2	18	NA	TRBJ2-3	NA	TGTGCCAGCAGCTTAGTTTCAGGGCCAGTCCCTAGCGCAGATACGCAGTATTTT	CASSLVSGPVPSADTQYF
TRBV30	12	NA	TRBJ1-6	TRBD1	TGTGCCTCCGACAGGGAGAATTCACCCCTCCACTTT	CASDRENSPLHF
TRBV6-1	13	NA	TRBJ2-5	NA	TGTGCCAGCAAACGAGGGACACAAGAGACCCAGTACTTC	CASKRGTQETQYF
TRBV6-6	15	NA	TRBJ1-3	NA	TGTGCCAGCACCCAGACAGGAAGCTCTGGAAACACCATATATTTT	CASTQTGSSGNTIYF
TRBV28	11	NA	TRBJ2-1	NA	TGTGTCACGGCAGGGTACAATGAGCAGTTCTTC	CVTAGYNEQFF
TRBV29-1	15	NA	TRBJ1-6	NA	TGCAGCGTTAAATCGTCAGGGGACCATAATTCACCCCTCCACTTT	CSVKSSGDHNSPLHF
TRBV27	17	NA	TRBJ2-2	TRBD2	TGTGCCAGCAGCAGACGGGGACTAGCGGGGGTCACCGGGGAGCTGTTTTTT	CASSRRGLAGVTGELFF
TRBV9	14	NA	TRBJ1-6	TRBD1	TGTGCCAGCAGGAAAGGACAGGGCGATTCACCCCTCCACTTT	CASRKGQGDSPLHF
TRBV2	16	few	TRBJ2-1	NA	TGTGCCAGCAGTGAACACCTCGGGTACGAGTACAATGAGCAGTTCTTC	CASSEHLGYEYNEQFF
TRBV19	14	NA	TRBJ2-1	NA	TGTGCCAGTAGCGAGGCCTGGAGGGATAATGAGCAGTTCTTC	CASSEAWRDNEQFF
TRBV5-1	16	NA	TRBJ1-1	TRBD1	TGCGCCAGCAGGCCCTTACAGGGGACAATGAACACTGAAGCTTTCTTT	CASRPLQGTMNTEAFF
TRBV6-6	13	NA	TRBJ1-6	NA	TGTGCCAGCAACCGGGACTATAATTCACCCCTCCACTTT	CASNRDYNSPLHF
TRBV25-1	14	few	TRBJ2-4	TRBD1	TGTGCCAGCAGTGACGGGACAGTGAGGGACATTCAGTACTTC	CASSDGTVRDIQYF
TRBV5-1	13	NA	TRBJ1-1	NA	TGCGCCAGCAGCTCCGAACCGGACACTGAAGCTTTCTTT	CASSSEPDTEAFF
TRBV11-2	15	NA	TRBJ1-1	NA	TGTGCCAGCAGTCGGGTCACTGCCTTGAACACTGAAGCTTTCTTT	CASSRVTALNTEAFF
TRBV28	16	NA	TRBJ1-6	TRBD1	TGTGCCAGCAGGGGAGGGGACAGGGCGAATAATTCACCCCTCCACTTT	CASRGGDRANNSPLHF
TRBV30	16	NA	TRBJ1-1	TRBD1	TGTGCCTGGAACCTCGGGACAGCGAATTCGAACACTGAAGCTTTCTTT	CAWNLGTANSNTEAFF
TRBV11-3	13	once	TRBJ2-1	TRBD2	TGTGCCAGCAAACCAAGCGGGGGGAATGAGCAGTTCTTC	CASKPSGGNEQFF
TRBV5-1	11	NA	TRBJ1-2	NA	TGCGCCAGCAGCCTACAGGGAATTTACACCTTC	CASSLQGIYTF
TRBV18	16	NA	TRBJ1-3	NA	TGTGCCAGCTCACCACCGGCTGCCAGCTCTGGAAACACCATATATTTT	CASSPPAASSGNTIYF
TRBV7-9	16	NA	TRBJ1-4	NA	TGTGCCAGCAGCTTTAACTTCCGGGGGTTAGGTGAAAAACTGTTTTTT	CASSFNFRGLGEKLFF
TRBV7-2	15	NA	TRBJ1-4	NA	TGTGCCAGCAGCGTAATCCAGGGTGTGGGGGAAAAACTGTTTTTT	CASSVIQGVGEKLFF